This T cell receptor (beta chain) was observed in a study of cytomegalovirus exposure and HLA in healthy donors. Study outcomes and limitations: In a later analysis, donors in an Asian-associated ancestry cluster reportedly had fewer N-insertions in productive TCRs than the cohort mean. In vitro assays verified that three CMV-associated chains recognized CMV antigens specifically.

This PCR relied on a set of 60 Vbeta primers and 13 Jbeta primers. Some clones are missing from TCRdb's copy, which holds only in-frame ones; the method was immunoSEQ multiplex PCR. This table holds about 130,000 clones. With regard to this clone: The antigen remains undetermined.

The CDR3 runs to 14 residues. Per germline, CDR1 SGHDN and CDR2 FVKESK. Trimming pared 0 bases from V and 4 bases from J, leaving 6 bases between. The TCR was taken from a woman aged 35 to 49 in good health and CMV-seropositive. The chain employs TRBV14 and TRBJ2-2, with D possibly TRBD2 on 5 matching bases. The sequenced material came from PBMCs. The CDR3 nucleotides are TGTGCCAGCAGCCAAGATCTAGCCACCGGGGAGCTGTTTTTT. Translation: CASSQDLATGELFF.